These T cell receptor beta chains were read from a single sample in a study of T cell changes during pregnancy in multiple sclerosis. Sequencing used immunoSEQ multiplex PCR; TCRdb keeps in-frame clones, though not all of them. Of 35,000 or so clones in the sample, around 89% were seen once. Sequenced here: CD8+ T cells from peripheral blood mononuclear cells, sampled in the third trimester of pregnancy. These receptors all stem from a female donor with multiple sclerosis, enrolled in a pregnancy study. CDR3s include the opening cysteine and the closing phenylalanine or tryptophan. D genes are given only for firm matches. Not all rows give a size; the values are once, few, many and, for expanded clones, a class.

NA,TRBV7-9,TRBJ2-3,NA,CASSELRTVGTDTQYF,TGTGCCAGCAGCGAATTGCGGACAGTCGGCACAGATACGCAGTATTTT
NA,TRBV30,TRBJ1-3,NA,CAWREQGNTIYF,TGTGCCTGGAGAGAACAGGGAAACACCATATATTTT
NA,TRBV5-4,TRBJ2-7,TRBD1,CASSVEQGSGYEQYF,TGTGCCAGCAGCGTCGAACAGGGGTCAGGCTACGAGCAGTACTTC
NA,TRBV9,TRBJ1-1,NA,CASSEGGWNTEAFF,TGTGCCAGCAGTGAGGGGGGGTGGAACACTGAAGCTTTCTTT
NA,TRBV29-1,TRBJ1-2,NA,CSVEGQGNGYTF,TGCAGCGTTGAGGGCCAGGGCAATGGCTACACCTTC
NA,TRBV30,TRBJ1-5,NA,CAWSEGYNQPQHF,TGTGCCTGGAGTGAGGGGTACAATCAGCCCCAGCATTTT
NA,TRBV9,TRBJ2-1,NA,CASSGGDNEQFF,TGTGCCAGCAGCGGCGGGGACAATGAGCAGTTCTTC
NA,TRBV7-9,TRBJ2-5,TRBD1,CASSSLGQENQETQYF,TGTGCCAGCAGCTCCCTCGGACAGGAGAACCAAGAGACCCAGTACTTC
NA,TRBV13,TRBJ2-2,NA,CASSSWRLYVELFF,TGTGCCAGCAGCTCCTGGAGGCTATACGTGGAGCTGTTTTTT
once,TRBV6-5,TRBJ2-7,TRBD2,CASSYPSGGTYEQYF,TGTGCCAGCAGTTACCCAAGCGGGGGGACCTACGAGCAGTACTTC
once,TRBV9,TRBJ1-1,TRBD1,CASSPGTGDTEAFF,TGTGCCAGCAGCCCAGGGACAGGGGACACTGAAGCTTTCTTT
NA,TRBV27,TRBJ2-7,NA,CASSFRGYEQYF,TGTGCCAGCAGTTTTCGAGGCTACGAGCAGTACTTC
NA,TRBV6-1,TRBJ1-5,NA,CASSDAGNGNQPQHF,TGTGCCAGCAGTGATGCGGGGAATGGCAATCAGCCCCAGCATTTT
NA,TRBV7-9,TRBJ2-5,TRBD2,CASSPPWGGVRETQYF,TGTGCCAGCAGCCCCCCTTGGGGGGGGGTACGGGAGACCCAGTACTTC
NA,TRBV19,TRBJ2-7,TRBD2,CASSIGLAAGEQYF,TGTGCCAGTAGTATAGGACTAGCGGCGGGCGAGCAGTACTTC
NA,TRBV25-1,TRBJ1-6,NA,CASKPARIQGNSPLHF,TGTGCCAGCAAGCCGGCGAGAATACAGGGTAATTCACCCCTCCACTTT
NA,TRBV27,TRBJ2-7,NA,CASKRIQGIPYEQYF,TGTGCCAGCAAAAGGATACAGGGAATCCCCTACGAGCAGTACTTC
NA,TRBV7-2,TRBJ1-2,NA,CASSSEQVFSGYTF,TGTGCCAGCAGCTCAGAACAGGTTTTTAGTGGCTACACCTTC
NA,TRBV28,TRBJ2-7,NA,CASSFEGLTYEQYF,TGTGCCAGCAGTTTCGAGGGCCTCACCTACGAGCAGTACTTC
NA,TRBV9,TRBJ1-2,TRBD1,CASSVSTGGSGNYGYTF,TGTGCCAGCAGCGTCTCGACAGGGGGCAGCGGGAATTATGGCTACACCTTC
once,TRBV6-5,TRBJ1-2,NA,CASSYTQVNYGYTF,TGTGCCAGCAGTTACACCCAGGTTAACTATGGCTACACCTTC
NA,TRBV5-3,TRBJ1-1,TRBD1,CARSLKTGTGEVARGAFF,TGTGCCAGAAGCCTAAAGACCGGGACAGGCGAGGTGGCGCGGGGAGCTTTCTTT